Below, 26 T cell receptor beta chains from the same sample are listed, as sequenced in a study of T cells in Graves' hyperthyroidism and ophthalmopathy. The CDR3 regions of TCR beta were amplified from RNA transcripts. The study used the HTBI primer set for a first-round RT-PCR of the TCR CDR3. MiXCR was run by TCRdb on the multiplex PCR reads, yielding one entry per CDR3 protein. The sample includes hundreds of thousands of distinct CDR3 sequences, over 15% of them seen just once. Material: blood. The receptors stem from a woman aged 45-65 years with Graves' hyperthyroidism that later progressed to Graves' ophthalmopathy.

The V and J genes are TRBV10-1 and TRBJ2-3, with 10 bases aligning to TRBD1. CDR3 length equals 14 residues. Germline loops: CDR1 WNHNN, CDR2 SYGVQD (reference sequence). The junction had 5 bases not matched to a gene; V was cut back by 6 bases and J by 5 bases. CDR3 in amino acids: CASRGQGERDTQYF. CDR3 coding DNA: TGCGCCAGCAGAGGACAGGGGGAGAGAGATACGCAGTATTTT.

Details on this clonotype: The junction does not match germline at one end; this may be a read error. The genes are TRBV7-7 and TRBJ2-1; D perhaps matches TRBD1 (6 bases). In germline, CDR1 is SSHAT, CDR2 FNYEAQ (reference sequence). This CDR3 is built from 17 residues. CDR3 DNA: TGTGCTAGCAGCTCCTACCCCAGGGGTCGGGACAATGATGAGCAGTTCTTC. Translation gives CASSSYPRGRDNDEQFF.

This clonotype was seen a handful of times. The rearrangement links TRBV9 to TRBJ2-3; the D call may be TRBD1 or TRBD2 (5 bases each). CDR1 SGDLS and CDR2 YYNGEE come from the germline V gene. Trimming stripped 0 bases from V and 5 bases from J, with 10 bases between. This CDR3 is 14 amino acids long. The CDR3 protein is CASSVGGTLDTQYF. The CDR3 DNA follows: TGTGCCAGCAGCGTAGGAGGGACCTTAGATACGCAGTATTTT. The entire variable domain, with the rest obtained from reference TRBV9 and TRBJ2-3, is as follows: DSGVTQTPKHLITATGQRVTLRCSPRSGDLSVYWYQQSLDQGLQFLIQYYNGEERAKGNILERFSAQQFPDLHSELNLSSLELGDSALYFCASSVGGTLDTQYFGPGTRLTVL.

The CDR3 spells CASSYVTAGEILEAFF. Written as DNA, the CDR3 is TGTGCCAGCAGCTACGTTACTGCAGGAGAGATCCTTGAAGCTTTCTTT. V gene TRBV5-8 combines with J gene TRBJ1-1; D is uncertain. Trimming shortened V by 3 bases and J by 7 bases, and 22 bases separated the two germline ends. CDR1 is SGHTS, CDR2 YDEGEE, per germline. The CDR3 is 16 residues long.

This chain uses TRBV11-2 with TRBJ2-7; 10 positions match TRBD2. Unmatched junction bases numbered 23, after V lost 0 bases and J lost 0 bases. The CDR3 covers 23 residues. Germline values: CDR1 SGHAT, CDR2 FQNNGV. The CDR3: CASSLERYWFASGGHNSSYEQYF. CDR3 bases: TGTGCCAGCAGCTTAGAACGTTATTGGTTTGCTAGCGGGGGCCACAACAGCTCCTACGAGCAGTACTTC.

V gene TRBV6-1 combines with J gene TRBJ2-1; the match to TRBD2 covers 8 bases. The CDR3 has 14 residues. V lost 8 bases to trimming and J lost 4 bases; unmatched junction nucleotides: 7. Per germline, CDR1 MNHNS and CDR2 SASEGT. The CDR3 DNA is TGTGCCAGCTCAGCGGGGGCCCATTACAATGAGCAGTTCTTC. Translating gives CASSAGAHYNEQFF.

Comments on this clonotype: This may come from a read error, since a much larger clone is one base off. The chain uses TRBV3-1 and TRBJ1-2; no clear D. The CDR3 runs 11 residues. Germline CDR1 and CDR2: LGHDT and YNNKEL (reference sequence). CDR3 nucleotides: TGTGCCAGCGGCCAAGAGAAGGGCTACACCTTC. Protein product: CASGQEKGYTF.

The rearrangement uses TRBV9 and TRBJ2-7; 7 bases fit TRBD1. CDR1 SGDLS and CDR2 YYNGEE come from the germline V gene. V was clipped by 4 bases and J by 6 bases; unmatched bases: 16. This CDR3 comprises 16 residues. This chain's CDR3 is CASSPERDRAWGEQYF. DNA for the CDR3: TGTGCCAGCAGCCCCGAACGGGACAGAGCTTGGGGCGAGCAGTACTTC.

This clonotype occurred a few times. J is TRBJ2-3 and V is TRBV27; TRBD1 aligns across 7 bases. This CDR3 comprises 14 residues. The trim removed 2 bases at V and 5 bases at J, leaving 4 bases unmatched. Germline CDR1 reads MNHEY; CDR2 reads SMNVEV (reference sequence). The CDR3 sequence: CASSLPRGRDTQYF. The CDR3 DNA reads TGTGCCAGCAGTTTACCGAGGGGGCGAGATACGCAGTATTTT.

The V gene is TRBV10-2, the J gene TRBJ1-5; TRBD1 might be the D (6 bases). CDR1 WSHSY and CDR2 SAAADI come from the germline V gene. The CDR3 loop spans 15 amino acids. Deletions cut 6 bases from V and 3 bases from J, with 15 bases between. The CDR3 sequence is CASRKGGASNQPQHF. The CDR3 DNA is TGCGCCAGCAGGAAAGGGGGGGCCTCCAATCAGCCCCAGCATTTT.

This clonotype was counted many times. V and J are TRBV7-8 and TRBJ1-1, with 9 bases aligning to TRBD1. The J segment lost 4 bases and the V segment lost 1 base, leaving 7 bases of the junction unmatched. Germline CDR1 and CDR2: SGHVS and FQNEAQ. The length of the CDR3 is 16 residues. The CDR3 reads CASSLGGTGLATEAFF. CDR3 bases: TGTGCCAGCAGCTTAGGAGGGACAGGGTTGGCCACTGAAGCTTTCTTT.

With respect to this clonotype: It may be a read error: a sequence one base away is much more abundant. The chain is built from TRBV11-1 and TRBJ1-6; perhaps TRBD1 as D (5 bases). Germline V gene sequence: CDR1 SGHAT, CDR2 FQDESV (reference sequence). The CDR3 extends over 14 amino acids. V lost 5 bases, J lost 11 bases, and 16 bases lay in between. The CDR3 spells CASSPDSDYPPLHF. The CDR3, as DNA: TGTGCCAGCAGCCCTGACAGTGATTATCCACCCCTCCACTTT.

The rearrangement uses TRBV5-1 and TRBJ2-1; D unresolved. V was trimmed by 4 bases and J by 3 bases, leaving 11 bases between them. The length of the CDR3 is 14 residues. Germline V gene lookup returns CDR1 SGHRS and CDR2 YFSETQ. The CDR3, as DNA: TGCGCCAGCAGCCTACTGGCTTTCTACAATGAGCAGTTCTTC. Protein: CASSLLAFYNEQFF.

The CDR3 DNA follows: TGTGCCAGCAGTGAATACAGGGTTGGCTACACCTTC. This encodes CASSEYRVGYTF. The V call is TRBV25-1, the J call TRBJ1-2; D possibly corresponds to TRBD1 (5 bases). V lost 0 bases and J 7 bases, leaving 6 bases between the germline ends. Germline V gene lookup returns CDR1 MGHDK and CDR2 SYGVNS. This CDR3 has 12 amino acids.

CDR3 residues: CASSDLGGGSPEAFF. For the CDR3, the DNA is TGTGCCAGCAGTGATTTGGGGGGGGGTTCGCCTGAAGCTTTCTTT. The V call is TRBV2, the J call TRBJ1-1, with D perhaps matching TRBD1 (5 bases). Germline V CDR1 and CDR2: SNHLY, FYNNEI. CDR3 length: 15 residues. The V end was cut by 3 bases, the J end by 6 bases, with 17 bases between.

The CDR3 protein is CASSAPGVEQYF. The DNA for the CDR3 is TGTGCCAGCAGTGCCCCAGGGGTCGAGCAGTACTTC. V and J are TRBV2 and TRBJ2-7; D possibly corresponds to TRBD1 (6 bases). V lost 4 bases and J lost 6, with 10 bases in between. From germline, CDR1 is SNHLY and CDR2 FYNNEI. The CDR3 has 12 amino acids.

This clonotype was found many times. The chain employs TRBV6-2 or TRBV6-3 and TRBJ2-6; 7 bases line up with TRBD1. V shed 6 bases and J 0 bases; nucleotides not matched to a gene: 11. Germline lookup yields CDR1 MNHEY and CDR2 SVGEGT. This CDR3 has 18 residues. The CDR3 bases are TGTGCCAGCAGCCCAAACCGGGACAGCCTCTCTGGGGCCAACGTCCTGACTTTC. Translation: CASSPNRDSLSGANVLTF.

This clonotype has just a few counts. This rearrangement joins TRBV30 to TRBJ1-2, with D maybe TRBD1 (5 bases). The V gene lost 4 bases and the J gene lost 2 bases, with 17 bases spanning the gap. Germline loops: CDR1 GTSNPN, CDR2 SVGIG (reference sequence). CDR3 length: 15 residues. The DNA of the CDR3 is TGTGCCTGGACCTCCCTGATGAAGGGGAACTATGGCTACACCTTC. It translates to CAWTSLMKGNYGYTF.

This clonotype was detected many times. CDR3 bases: TGTGCCAGCAGTTACGTGGTGGGGGGTTCCTACGAGCAGTACTTC. It specifies CASSYVVGGSYEQYF. This rearrangement joins TRBV6-5 to TRBJ2-7; tentatively, D is TRBD2 (6 bases). This CDR3 comprises 15 residues. Germline V CDR1 and CDR2: MNHEY, SVGAGI. V was trimmed by 2 bases and J by 1 base, leaving 12 bases between them.

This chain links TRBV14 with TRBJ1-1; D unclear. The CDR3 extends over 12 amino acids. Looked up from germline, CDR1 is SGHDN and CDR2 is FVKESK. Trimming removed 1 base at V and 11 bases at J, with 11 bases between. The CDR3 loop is CASSQVVERAFF. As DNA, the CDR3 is TGTGCCAGCAGCCAAGTCGTGGAAAGGGCTTTCTTT.

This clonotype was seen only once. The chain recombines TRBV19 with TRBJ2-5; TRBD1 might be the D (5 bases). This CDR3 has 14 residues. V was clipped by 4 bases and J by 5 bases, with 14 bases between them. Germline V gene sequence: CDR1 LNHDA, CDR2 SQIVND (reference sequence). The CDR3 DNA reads TGTGCCAGTAGTACCCAGGGTCTTCGGGAGACCCAGTACTTC. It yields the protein CASSTQGLRETQYF.

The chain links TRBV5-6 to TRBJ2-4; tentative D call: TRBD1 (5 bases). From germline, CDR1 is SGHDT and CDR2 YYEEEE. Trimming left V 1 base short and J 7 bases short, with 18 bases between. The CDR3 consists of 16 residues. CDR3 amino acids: CASSLQGMGQWNIQYF. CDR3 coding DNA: TGTGCCAGCAGCTTGCAGGGTATGGGCCAATGGAACATTCAGTACTTC. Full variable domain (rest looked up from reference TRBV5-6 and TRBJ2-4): DAGVTQSPTHLIKTRGQQVTLRCSPKSGHDTVSWYQQALGQGPQFIFQYYEEEERQRGNFPDRFSGHQFPNYSSELNVNALLLGDSALYLCASSLQGMGQWNIQYFGAGTRLSVL.

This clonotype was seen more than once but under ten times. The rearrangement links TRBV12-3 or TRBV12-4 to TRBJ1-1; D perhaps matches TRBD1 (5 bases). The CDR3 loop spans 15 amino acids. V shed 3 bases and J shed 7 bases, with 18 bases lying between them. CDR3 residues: CASSLGHRQRFEAFF. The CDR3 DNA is TGTGCCAGCAGTTTGGGTCACCGACAGAGGTTTGAAGCTTTCTTT.

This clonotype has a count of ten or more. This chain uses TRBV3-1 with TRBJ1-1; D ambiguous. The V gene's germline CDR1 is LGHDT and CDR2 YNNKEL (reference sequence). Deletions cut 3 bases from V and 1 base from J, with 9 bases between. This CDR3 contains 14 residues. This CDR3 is CASSQTPPNTEAFF. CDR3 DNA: TGTGCCAGCAGCCAGACACCCCCGAACACTGAAGCTTTCTTT.

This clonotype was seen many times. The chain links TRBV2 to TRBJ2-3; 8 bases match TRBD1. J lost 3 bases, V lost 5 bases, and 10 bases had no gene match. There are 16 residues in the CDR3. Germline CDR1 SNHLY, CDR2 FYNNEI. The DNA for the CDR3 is TGTGCCAGCAGTCTGGACAGGGAATCCCTTACAGATACGCAGTATTTT. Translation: CASSLDRESLTDTQYF.

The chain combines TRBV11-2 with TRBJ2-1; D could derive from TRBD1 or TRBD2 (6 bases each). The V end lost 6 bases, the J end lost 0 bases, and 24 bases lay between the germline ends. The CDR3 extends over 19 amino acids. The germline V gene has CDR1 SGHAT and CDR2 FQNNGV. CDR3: CASRDLGTWGASSYNEQFF. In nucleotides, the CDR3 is TGTGCCAGCAGGGATCTCGGGACATGGGGGGCCAGCTCCTACAATGAGCAGTTCTTC.